Below, one T cell receptor beta chain is given with its context. Its antigen remains unknown. The authors sorted CD4+ and CD8+ T cells from PBMCs. This sample is drawn from a study of CD8+ T cells in alopecia areata. About the research overall: Treated individuals took tofacitinib by mouth, 5 to 10 mg twice daily. The study's findings and limits: Affected lesional scalp, above all in alopecia totalis/universalis, was more clonal than normal scalp.

This CDR3 comprises 13 residues. The germline V gene has CDR1 MNHEY and CDR2 SMNVEV (reference sequence). The V end lost 4 bases, the J end lost 6 bases, and 12 bases lay between the germline ends. Reverse transcribed after extraction, RNA yielded cDNA as the sequencing template. Method: immunoSEQ multiplex PCR; TCRdb's copy keeps in-frame clones and lacks some. The table lists approximately 150,000 clones, approximately 50% of them singletons. The starting material was CD4+ T cells sorted from blood, obtained at week 0. The TCR was taken from a human donor with alopecia areata. The chain couples TRBV27 to TRBJ1-2; no reliable D call. CDR3 bases: TGTGCCAGCAGTTCCCTCTCTGGGCATGGCTACACCTTC. It codes for CASSSLSGHGYTF.